This is a list of T cell receptor beta chains from one sample in a study of STAT5B mutations in CD4+ large granular lymphocyte leukemia. Clones were read by immunoSEQ multiplex PCR, and TCRdb kept only the in-frame ones, dropping some. The table lists 950 to 1,500 clones, roughly 80% of them singletons. Sequenced: PBMCs. Receptors were obtained from a man aged 70-80 years with CD4+ T-cell large granular lymphocyte leukemia. Both conserved end residues are part of each CDR3. D genes are given only for firm matches. Where a row states a size, it is once, few, many or the class of an expanded clone; other rows omit it.

j_gene,v_gene,abundance,d_gene,CDR3aa,CDR3nt
TRBJ2-1,TRBV29-1,NA,NA,CSVEGIHEVDYNEQFF,TGCAGCGTTGAAGGGATACACGAGGTAGACTACAATGAGCAGTTCTTC
TRBJ2-3,TRBV15,NA,NA,CATSRGTGRADTQYF,TGTGCCACCAGCAGAGGGACAGGGAGGGCAGATACGCAGTATTTT
TRBJ2-7,TRBV19,NA,NA,CASSIRDSYEQYF,TGTGCCAGTAGTATAAGGGACTCCTACGAGCAGTACTTC
TRBJ2-2,TRBV5-4,once,NA,CASMEGANTGELFF,TGTGCCTCCATGGAAGGGGCGAACACCGGGGAGCTGTTTTTT
TRBJ1-5,TRBV4-3,NA,NA,CASSRLRGNQPQHF,TGCGCCAGCAGCCGACTCAGGGGCAATCAGCCCCAGCATTTT
TRBJ2-5,TRBV11-2,once,NA,CASSSRGSQETQYF,TGTGCCAGCAGCTCCCGGGGAAGCCAAGAGACCCAGTACTTC
TRBJ1-1,TRBV18,NA,TRBD1,CASSPPTGVTTEAFF,TGTGCCAGCTCACCACCGACAGGGGTTACGACTGAAGCTTTCTTT
TRBJ2-7,TRBV6-5,NA,TRBD2,CASSTGGAYEQYF,TGTGCCAGCAGTACCGGGGGGGCCTACGAGCAGTACTTC
TRBJ1-2,TRBV7-2,few,TRBD1,CASSPGGSLNYGYTF,TGTGCCAGCAGCCCAGGGGGTTCGTTGAACTATGGCTACACCTTC
TRBJ2-3,TRBV5-1,NA,NA,CASSSPGADTQYF,TGCGCCAGCAGCTCCCCCGGGGCGGATACGCAGTATTTT
TRBJ1-4,TRBV11-2,NA,NA,CASSSLRGIGEKLFF,TGTGCCAGCAGCTCGCTACGGGGGATTGGTGAAAAACTGTTTTTT
TRBJ2-6,TRBV28,NA,NA,CASSASQTQSRANVLTF,TGTGCCAGCAGTGCTAGCCAGACACAAAGTCGGGCCAACGTCCTGACTTTC
TRBJ2-1,TRBV2,NA,TRBD2,CASRGSSGGSNEQFF,TGTGCCAGCAGGGGCTCTAGCGGGGGGTCGAATGAGCAGTTCTTC
TRBJ1-5,TRBV19,NA,NA,CASSMTGGFGQPQHF,TGTGCCAGTAGTATGACTGGGGGGTTCGGTCAGCCCCAGCATTTT
TRBJ2-3,TRBV19,NA,NA,CASSAQGFTDTQYF,TGTGCCAGTAGTGCACAGGGTTTTACAGATACGCAGTATTTT
TRBJ1-5,TRBV18,once,NA,CASSPAQNQPQHF,TGTGCCAGCTCACCCGCTCAGAATCAGCCCCAGCATTTT
TRBJ1-6,TRBV5-4,NA,NA,CASSLFGPAGSPLHF,TGTGCCAGCAGCTTGTTTGGTCCAGCAGGTTCACCCCTCCACTTT
TRBJ1-4,TRBV7-9,NA,NA,CASSWATGGNEKLFF,TGTGCCAGCAGCTGGGCGACTGGAGGTAATGAAAAACTGTTTTTT